The source of this TCR beta chain is a study of blood T cell repertoires in COVID-19. Study-level information: The United States, Italy and Spain provided the acute and convalescent COVID-19 samples. The cDNA or gDNA used as material had been derived from T cells, B-cell-depleted T cells, or PBMCs.

This clone occurred a few times. Original processing methods: Reference gene primer amplification in the assay estimated nucleated cell counts. This table comes from immunoSEQ multiplex PCR, and its TCRdb copy is limited to in-frame clones, with some not included. That table gives V, J and clone size, and the DNA gave D and trimming. The data contain tens of thousands of clones, 75% to 90% of them singletons. This CDR3 contains 15 residues. V lost 0 bases to trimming and J lost 2 bases; unmatched junction nucleotides: 5. Germline V CDR1 and CDR2: SGHRS, YFSETQ. Sequencing was performed on peripheral blood. The chain employs TRBV5-1 and TRBJ2-7; TRBD2 agrees at 7 bases. The clonotype comes from a woman older than 75 with acute or convalescent COVID-19. CDR3: CASSLVERGPYEQYF. DNA of the CDR3: TGCGCCAGCAGCTTGGTGGAGCGGGGACCCTACGAGCAGTACTTC.